The following is a T cell receptor (beta chain) sequence with its context. Its matching antigen is unknown. The sample belongs to a study of cytomegalovirus exposure and HLA in healthy donors. The study's findings and limits: Relative to equally common others, HLA-associated TCR beta chains showed greater clonal expansion in a later analysis.

Trimming shortened V by 5 bases and J by 3 bases, and 10 bases separated the two germline ends. Germline values: CDR1 SGHTA, CDR2 FQGTGA. The CDR3 runs to 13 residues. The primer mix had 60 Vbeta and 13 Jbeta primers. TCRdb's copy holds only in-frame clones and misses some; the assay was immunoSEQ multiplex PCR. The table shows about 140,000 clones, with 76% occurring only once. This clonotype was obtained from a man aged 35 to 55 in good health and CMV-seronegative. The chain recombines TRBV7-3 with TRBJ1-1, with a tentative D call TRBD1 (5 bases). The specimen was PBMCs. CDR3 sequence (DNA): TGTGCCAGCAGCACAGGATCCTACACTGAAGCTTTCTTT. It specifies CASSTGSYTEAFF. Based on the CDR3 plus reference TRBV7-3 and TRBJ1-1, the full variable domain is GAGVSQTPSNKVTEKGKYVELRCDPISGHTALYWYRQSLGQGPEFLIYFQGTGAADDSGLPNDRFFAVRPEGSVSTLKIQRTERGDSAVYLCASSTGSYTEAFFGQGTRLTVV.